Given below is one T cell receptor (beta chain) in context. For each CDR3 protein, TCRdb gives one entry from its re-call of the 5' RACE reads, without DNA. The sample has under 500,000 distinct CDR3 sequences, and its top ten clones hold less than 7.5%. This record comes from a study of T cells expressing NK-cell markers. The TCR sequence derives from a woman aged 18-69 years in good health. Sequencing was carried out using blood T cells: a sorted CD56 or NKG2C T cell subset, CD4+ or CD8+ T cells, or bulk PBMC T cells (not recorded which).

The chain's CDR3 is CASRLIGQSRSSYNSPLHF. The rearrangement links TRBV27 to TRBJ1-6; TCRdb returns TRBD1, unconfirmable since there is no DNA. The germline gives CDR1 MNHEY, CDR2 SMNVEV (reference sequence). The CDR3 extends over 19 amino acids.